Listed below are T cell receptor beta chains from one sample, sequenced in a study of T cell repertoires in cytomegalovirus infection. TCRdb re-called the reads with MiXCR, one entry per CDR3 protein. The repertoire has approximately 700,000 distinct CDR3 sequences, less than 40% of them found once; the top ten carry about 2.8%. Input material: PBMCs. These receptors were collected from a human donor in good health (CMV status not recorded). Some clones in this sample may be carry-over from other donors' samples. CDR3s include the opening cysteine and the closing phenylalanine or tryptophan. Rows may omit the clone size; those that give it use once, few, many or a size class.

j_call v_call clone_size cdr3_aa
TRBJ2-6 TRBV18 NA CASSPPGTLGSGANVLTF
TRBJ2-7 TRBV28 few CASSLHASGGQYF
TRBJ1-2 TRBV5-6 few CASSFTRDVGYGYTF
TRBJ2-5 TRBV6-1 few CASRRTGGETQYF
TRBJ2-1 TRBV2 once CASSEEKVPPPYNEQFF
TRBJ1-2 TRBV24-1 NA CATSDQGAYVYTF
TRBJ2-1 TRBV7-6 many CASSLLGLGTGDNEQFF
TRBJ2-4 TRBV2 few CASSGDAKNIQYF
TRBJ1-1 TRBV27 once CASSLRPVREVMLTEAFF
TRBJ2-7 TRBV20-1 NA CSASGRADEQYF
TRBJ1-4 TRBV7-2 NA CASSSESGSEKLVF
TRBJ2-7 TRBV9 NA CASSVDTSGTYEQYF
TRBJ1-5 TRBV12-3/TRBV12-4 NA CASSWSPGQPQHF
TRBJ2-1 TRBV7-2 few CASSLVGFAVSYNEQFF
TRBJ2-3 TRBV28 NA CASLRRVSTIGTDTQYF
TRBJ2-1 TRBV11-2 few CASSFGQTYDNEQFF
TRBJ2-2 TRBV7-2 few CASSAVWDREDTGELFF
TRBJ2-6 TRBV6-2/TRBV6-3 NA CASIVLQISGANVLTF
TRBJ2-6 TRBV7-6 few CASSLVGGPGANVLTF
TRBJ1-6 TRBV11-3 many CASSLGADSPLHF
TRBJ1-1 TRBV18 NA CASSPEQGTEAFF
TRBJ2-5 TRBV20-1 NA CSAASSGEWTQYF
TRBJ2-1 TRBV11-1 many CASSYDPTSYNEQFF
TRBJ1-2 TRBV4-2 NA CASSQGDSVLTF
TRBJ2-5 TRBV24-1 NA CATSDYRETQYF
TRBJ1-2 TRBV12-3/TRBV12-4 NA CASSLVRGVGYTF
TRBJ1-1 TRBV11-2 NA CASSLDPSAYTEAFF
TRBJ2-1 TRBV7-8 NA CASSLAASGGTSYNEQFF